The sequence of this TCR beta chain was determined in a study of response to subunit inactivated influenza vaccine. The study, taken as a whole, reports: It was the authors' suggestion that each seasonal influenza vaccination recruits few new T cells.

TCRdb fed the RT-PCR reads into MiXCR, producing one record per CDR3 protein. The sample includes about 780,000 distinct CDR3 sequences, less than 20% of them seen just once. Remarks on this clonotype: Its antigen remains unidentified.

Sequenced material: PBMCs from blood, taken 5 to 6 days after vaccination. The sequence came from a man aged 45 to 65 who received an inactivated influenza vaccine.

The CDR3 loop reads CASSLGSSVGTQYF. The CDR3 DNA is TGTGCCAGCAGTTTAGGTTCATCCGTTGGGACCCAGTACTTC. The chain employs TRBV12-3 or TRBV12-4 and TRBJ2-5; D is uncertain. The CDR3 has 14 residues. Trimming cost V 1 base and J 7 bases, with 13 bases left between them.